The 9 T cell receptor beta chains below were found in one sample sequenced in a study of blood T cell repertoires in COVID-19. Sequencing was performed with immunoSEQ multiplex PCR; in TCRdb, only in-frame clones are kept and a portion is missing. The table records 70,000 or so clones, about four fifths of them present only once. Sequencing was performed on peripheral blood. The receptors were sampled from a human donor in a cohort sampled during active COVID-19.

The chain uses TRBV19 and TRBJ2-2; possible D gene TRBD1, 6 bases. The length of the CDR3 is 14 residues. The V gene's germline CDR1 is LNHDA and CDR2 SQIVND (reference sequence). Trimming took off 6 bases at V and 1 base at J, with 9 bases between the two ends. In DNA form, the CDR3 reads TGTGCCAGTAGGGAACAGGGGAACACCGGGGAGCTGTTTTTT. Residues: CASREQGNTGELFF.

V gene TRBV6-5 combines with J gene TRBJ1-4; 9 bases fit TRBD1. The trim removed 6 bases at V and 2 bases at J, leaving 4 bases unmatched. The CDR3 extends over 15 amino acids. Germline CDR1 is MNHEY and CDR2 is SVGAGI. Written as DNA, the CDR3 is TGTGCCAGCAGCGCCGACAGGGGGACTAATGAAAAACTGTTTTTT. It yields the protein CASSADRGTNEKLFF.

This clone was counted only a few times. The rearrangement joins TRBV5-4 to TRBJ2-5, with 8 bases lining up with TRBD2. V lost 4 bases and J lost 1; bases outside the gene matches: 9. The CDR3 is 16 residues long. Germline V gene sequence: CDR1 SGHNT, CDR2 YYREEE (reference sequence). The CDR3 bases are TGTGCCAGCAGCCCCGGGGTTAGCGGGGTCCAAGAGACCCAGTACTTC. This sequence encodes CASSPGVSGVQETQYF.

The chain has TRBV9 and TRBJ2-6; a weak D match, TRBD2 (5 bases). Trimming removed 4 bases from V and 3 bases from J, with 11 bases in between. Germline V gives CDR1 SGDLS, CDR2 YYNGEE. The CDR3 is 15 residues long. CDR3 coding DNA: TGTGCCAGCAGCCTTCTAGCTAGTGGGGCCAACGTCCTGACTTTC. Residues: CASSLLASGANVLTF.

This chain links TRBV2 with TRBJ2-1; TRBD1 matches 8 bases. This CDR3 is built from 15 residues. CDR1 and CDR2 from the germline V gene are SNHLY and FYNNEI. V lost 6 bases and J lost 1; bases outside the gene matches: 5. CDR3 sequence (DNA): TGTGCCAGCAGAGAGCGACAGGGGTCCTACAATGAGCAGTTCTTC. This gives the protein CASRERQGSYNEQFF. The variable domain in full, with the rest retrieved from reference TRBV2 and TRBJ2-1, is EPEVTQTPSHQVTQMGQEVILRCVPISNHLYFYWYRQILGQKVEFLVSFYNNEISEKSEIFDDQFSVERPDGSNFTLKIRSTKLEDSAMYFCASRERQGSYNEQFFGPGTRLTVL.

This clone was seen only a few times. The chain joins TRBV28 to TRBJ2-2, with 9 bases lining up with TRBD1. This CDR3 is 16 amino acids long. V lost 7 bases and J lost 7; bases outside the gene matches: 13. Per germline, CDR1 MDHEN and CDR2 SYDVKM. The CDR3 bases are TGTGCCAGCACCGCCCTCGGGACAGGGTTCGGCGGGGAGCTGTTTTTT. This gives the protein CASTALGTGFGGELFF. The variable domain in full, with the rest retrieved from reference TRBV28 and TRBJ2-2, is DVKVTQSSRYLVKRTGEKVFLECVQDMDHENMFWYRQDPGLGLRLIYFSYDVKMKEKGDIPEGYSVSREKKERFSLILESASTNQTSMYLCASTALGTGFGGELFFGEGSRLTVL.

The chain combines TRBV11-2 with TRBJ2-3, with a tentative D call TRBD2 (7 bases). The V end lost 8 bases, the J end lost 6 bases, and 18 bases lay between the germline ends. Germline V lookup: CDR1 SGHAT, CDR2 FQNNGV. CDR3 length: 14 residues. The CDR3 loop reads CASQKGEGGDTQYF. The DNA for the CDR3 is TGTGCCAGCCAAAAGGGGGAGGGCGGGGATACGCAGTATTTT.

About this clone: Additional DNA sequences in this sample encode the identical CDR3. V usage is TRBV2 and J usage is TRBJ2-1; possible D gene TRBD2, 5 bases. The V end lost 2 bases, the J end lost 5 bases, and 7 bases lay between the germline ends. Germline values: CDR1 SNHLY, CDR2 FYNNEI. The CDR3 has 13 amino acids. CDR3 in amino acids: CASSEKRDNEQFF. DNA of the CDR3: TGTGCCAGCAGTGAAAAGAGGGACAATGAGCAGTTCTTC.

V and J are TRBV5-6 and TRBJ2-3; 9 bases align to TRBD2. V was clipped by 4 bases and J by 0 bases; unmatched bases: 9. This CDR3 spans 17 amino acids. Germline-derived CDR1 and CDR2 are SGHDT and YYEEEE. The CDR3 DNA reads TGTGCCAGCAGCGGTAGCGGGAGCCCCTATAGCACAGATACGCAGTATTTT. Translated: CASSGSGSPYSTDTQYF. The full variable domain, its missing parts supplied by reference TRBV5-6 and TRBJ2-3, is DAGVTQSPTHLIKTRGQQVTLRCSPKSGHDTVSWYQQALGQGPQFIFQYYEEEERQRGNFPDRFSGHQFPNYSSELNVNALLLGDSALYLCASSGSGSPYSTDTQYFGPGTRLTVL.